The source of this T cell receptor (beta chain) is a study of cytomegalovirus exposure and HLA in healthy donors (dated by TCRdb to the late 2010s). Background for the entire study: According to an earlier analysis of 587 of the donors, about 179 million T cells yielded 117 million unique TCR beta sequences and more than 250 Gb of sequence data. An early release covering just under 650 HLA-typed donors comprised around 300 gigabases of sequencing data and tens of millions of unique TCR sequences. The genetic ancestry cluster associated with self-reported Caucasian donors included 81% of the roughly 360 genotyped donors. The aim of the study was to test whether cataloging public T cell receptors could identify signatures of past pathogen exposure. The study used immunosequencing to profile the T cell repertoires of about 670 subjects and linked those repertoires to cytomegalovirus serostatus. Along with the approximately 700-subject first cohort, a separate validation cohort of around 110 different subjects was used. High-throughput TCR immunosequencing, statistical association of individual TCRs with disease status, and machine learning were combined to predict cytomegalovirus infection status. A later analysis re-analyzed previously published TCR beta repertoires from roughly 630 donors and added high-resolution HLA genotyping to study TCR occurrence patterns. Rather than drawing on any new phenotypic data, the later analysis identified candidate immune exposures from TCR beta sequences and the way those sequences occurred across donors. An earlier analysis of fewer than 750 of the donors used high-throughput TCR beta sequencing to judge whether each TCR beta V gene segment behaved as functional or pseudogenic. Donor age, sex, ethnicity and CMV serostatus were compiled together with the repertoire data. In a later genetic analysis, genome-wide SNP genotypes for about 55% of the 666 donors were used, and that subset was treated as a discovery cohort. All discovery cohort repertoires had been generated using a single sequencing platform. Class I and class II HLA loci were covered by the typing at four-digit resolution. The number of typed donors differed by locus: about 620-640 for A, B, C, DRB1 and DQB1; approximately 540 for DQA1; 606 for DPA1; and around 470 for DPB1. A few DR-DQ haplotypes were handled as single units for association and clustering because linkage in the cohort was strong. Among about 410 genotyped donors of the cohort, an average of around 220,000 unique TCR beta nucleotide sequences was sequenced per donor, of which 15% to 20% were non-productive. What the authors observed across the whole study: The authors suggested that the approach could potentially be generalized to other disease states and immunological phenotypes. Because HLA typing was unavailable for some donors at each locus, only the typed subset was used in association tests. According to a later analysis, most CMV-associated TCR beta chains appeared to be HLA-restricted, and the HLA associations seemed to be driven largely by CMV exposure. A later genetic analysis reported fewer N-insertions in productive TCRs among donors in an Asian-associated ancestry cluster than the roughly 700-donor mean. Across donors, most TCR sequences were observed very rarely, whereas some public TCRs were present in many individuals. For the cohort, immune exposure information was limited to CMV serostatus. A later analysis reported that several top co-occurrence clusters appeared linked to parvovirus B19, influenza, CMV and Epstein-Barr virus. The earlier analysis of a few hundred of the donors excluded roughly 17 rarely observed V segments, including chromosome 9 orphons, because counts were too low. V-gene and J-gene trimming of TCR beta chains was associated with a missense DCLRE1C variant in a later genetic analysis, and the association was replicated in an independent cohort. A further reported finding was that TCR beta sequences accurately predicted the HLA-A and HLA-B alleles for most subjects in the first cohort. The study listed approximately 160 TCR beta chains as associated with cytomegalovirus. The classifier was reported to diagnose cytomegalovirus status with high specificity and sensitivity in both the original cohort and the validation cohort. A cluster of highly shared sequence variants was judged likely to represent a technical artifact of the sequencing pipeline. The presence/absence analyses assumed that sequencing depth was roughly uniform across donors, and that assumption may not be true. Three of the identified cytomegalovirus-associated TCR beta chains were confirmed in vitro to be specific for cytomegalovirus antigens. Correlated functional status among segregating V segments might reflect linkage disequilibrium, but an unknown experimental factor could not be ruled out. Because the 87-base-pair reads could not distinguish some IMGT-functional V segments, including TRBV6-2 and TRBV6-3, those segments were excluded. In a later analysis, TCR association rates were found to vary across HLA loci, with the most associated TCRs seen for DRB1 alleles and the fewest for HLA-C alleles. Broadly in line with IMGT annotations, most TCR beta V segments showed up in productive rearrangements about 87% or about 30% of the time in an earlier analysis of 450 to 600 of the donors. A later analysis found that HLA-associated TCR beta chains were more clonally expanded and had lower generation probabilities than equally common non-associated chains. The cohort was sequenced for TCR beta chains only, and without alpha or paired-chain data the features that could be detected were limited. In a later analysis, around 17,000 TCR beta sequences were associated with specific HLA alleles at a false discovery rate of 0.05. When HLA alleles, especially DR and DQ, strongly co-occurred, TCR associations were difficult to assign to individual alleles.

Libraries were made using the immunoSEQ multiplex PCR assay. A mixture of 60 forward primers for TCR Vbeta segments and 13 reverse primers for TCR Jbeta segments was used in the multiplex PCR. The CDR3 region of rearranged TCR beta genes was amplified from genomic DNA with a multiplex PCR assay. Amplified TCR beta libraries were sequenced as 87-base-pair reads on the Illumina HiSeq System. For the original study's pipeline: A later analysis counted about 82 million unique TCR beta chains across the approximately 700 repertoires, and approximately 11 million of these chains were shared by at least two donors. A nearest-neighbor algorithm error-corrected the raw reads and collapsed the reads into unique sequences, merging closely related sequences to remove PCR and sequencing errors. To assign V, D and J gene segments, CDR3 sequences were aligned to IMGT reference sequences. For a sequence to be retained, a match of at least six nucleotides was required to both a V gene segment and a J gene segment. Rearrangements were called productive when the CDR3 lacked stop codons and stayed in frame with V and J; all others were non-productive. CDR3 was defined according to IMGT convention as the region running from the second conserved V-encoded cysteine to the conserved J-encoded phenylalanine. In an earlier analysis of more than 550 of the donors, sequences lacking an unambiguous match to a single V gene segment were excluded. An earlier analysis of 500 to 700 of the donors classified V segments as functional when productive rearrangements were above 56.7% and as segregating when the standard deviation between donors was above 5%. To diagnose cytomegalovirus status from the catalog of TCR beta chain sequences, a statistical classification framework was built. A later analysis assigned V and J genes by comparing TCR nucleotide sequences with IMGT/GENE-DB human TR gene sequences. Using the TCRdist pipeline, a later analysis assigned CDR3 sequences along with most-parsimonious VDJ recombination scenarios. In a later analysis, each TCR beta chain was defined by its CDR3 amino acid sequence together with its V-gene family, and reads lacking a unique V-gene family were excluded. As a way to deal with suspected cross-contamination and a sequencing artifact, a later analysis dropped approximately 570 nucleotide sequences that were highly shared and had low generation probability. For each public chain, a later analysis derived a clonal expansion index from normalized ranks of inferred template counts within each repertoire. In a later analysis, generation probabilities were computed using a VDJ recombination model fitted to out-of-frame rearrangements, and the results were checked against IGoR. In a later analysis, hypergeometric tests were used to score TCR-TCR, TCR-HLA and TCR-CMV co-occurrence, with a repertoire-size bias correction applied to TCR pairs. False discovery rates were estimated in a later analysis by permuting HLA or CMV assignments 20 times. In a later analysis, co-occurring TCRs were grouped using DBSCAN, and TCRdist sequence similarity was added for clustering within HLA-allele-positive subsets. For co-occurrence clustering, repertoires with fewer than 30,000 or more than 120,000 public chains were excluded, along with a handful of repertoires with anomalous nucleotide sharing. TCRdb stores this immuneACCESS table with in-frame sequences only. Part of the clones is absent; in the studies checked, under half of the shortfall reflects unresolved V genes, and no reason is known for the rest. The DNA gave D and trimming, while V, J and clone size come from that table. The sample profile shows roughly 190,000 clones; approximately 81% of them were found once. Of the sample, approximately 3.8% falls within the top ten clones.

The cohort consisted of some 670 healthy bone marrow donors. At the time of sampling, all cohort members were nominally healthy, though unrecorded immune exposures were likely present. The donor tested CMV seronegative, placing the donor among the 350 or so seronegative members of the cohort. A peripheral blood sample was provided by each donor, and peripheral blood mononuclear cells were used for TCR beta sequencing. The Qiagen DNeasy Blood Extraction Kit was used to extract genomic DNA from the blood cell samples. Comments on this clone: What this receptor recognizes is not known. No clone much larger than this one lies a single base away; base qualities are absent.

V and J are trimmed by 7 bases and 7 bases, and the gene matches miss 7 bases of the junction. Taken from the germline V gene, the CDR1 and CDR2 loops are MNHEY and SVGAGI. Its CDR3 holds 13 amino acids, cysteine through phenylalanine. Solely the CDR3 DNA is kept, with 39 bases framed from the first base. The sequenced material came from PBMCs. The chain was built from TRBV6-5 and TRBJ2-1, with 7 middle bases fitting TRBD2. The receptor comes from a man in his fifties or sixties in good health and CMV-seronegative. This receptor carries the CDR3 CASTTGGVNEQFF. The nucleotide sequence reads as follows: TGTGCCAGCACCACTGGGGGGGTGAATGAGCAGTTCTTC.